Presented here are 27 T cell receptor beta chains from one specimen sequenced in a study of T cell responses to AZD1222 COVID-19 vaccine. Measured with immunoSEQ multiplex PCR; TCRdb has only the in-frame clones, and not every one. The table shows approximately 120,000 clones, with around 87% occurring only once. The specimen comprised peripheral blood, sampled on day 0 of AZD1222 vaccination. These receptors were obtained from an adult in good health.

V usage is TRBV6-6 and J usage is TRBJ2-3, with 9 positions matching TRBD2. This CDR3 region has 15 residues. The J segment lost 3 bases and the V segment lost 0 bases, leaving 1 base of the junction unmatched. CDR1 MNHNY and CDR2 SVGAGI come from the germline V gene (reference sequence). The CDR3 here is CASSYSTSGTDTQYF. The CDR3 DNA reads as TGTGCCAGCAGTTACTCGACTAGCGGAACAGATACGCAGTATTTT.

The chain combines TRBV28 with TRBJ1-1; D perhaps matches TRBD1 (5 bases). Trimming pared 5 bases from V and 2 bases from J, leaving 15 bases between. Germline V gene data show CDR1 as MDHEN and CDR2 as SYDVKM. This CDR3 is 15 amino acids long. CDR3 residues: CASSGMGTLNTEAFF. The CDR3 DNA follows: TGTGCCAGCAGTGGAATGGGGACGCTTAACACTGAAGCTTTCTTT.

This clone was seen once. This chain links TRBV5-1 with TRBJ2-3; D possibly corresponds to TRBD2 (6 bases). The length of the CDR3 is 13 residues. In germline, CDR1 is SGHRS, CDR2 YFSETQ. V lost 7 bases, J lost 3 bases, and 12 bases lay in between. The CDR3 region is CASAQRATDTQYF. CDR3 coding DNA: TGCGCCAGCGCCCAGCGGGCTACAGATACGCAGTATTTT.

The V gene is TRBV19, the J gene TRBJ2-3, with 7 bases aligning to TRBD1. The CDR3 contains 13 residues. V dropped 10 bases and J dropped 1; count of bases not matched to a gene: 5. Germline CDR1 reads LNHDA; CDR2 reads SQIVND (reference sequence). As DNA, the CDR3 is TGTGCCATCCAGGGGGAAGGCACAGATACGCAGTATTTT. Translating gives CAIQGEGTDTQYF.

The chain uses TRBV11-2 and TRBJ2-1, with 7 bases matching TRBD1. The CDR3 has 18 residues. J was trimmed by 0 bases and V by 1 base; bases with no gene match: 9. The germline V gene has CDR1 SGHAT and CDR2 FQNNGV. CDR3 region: CASSLVPTGAGSYNEQFF. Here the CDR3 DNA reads TGTGCCAGCAGCTTAGTCCCTACAGGGGCGGGCTCCTACAATGAGCAGTTCTTC.

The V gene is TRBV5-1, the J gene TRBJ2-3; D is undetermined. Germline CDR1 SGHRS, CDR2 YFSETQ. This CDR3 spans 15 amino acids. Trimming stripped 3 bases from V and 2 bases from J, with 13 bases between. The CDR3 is CASSSAASITDTQYF. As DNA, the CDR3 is TGCGCCAGCAGCTCGGCGGCGTCCATCACAGATACGCAGTATTTT.

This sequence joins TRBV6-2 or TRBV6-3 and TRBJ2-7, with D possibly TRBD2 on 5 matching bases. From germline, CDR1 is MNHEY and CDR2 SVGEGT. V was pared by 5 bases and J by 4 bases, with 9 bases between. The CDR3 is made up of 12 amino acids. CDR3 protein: CASSQTRYEQYF. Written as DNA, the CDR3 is TGTGCCAGCAGTCAAACTAGGTACGAGCAGTACTTC.

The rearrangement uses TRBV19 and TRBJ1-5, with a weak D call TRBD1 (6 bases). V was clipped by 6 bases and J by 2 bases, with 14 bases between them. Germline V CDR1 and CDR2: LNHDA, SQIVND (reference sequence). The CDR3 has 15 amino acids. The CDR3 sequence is CASRAQGVGNQPQHF. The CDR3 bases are TGTGCCAGTAGGGCACAGGGCGTGGGCAATCAGCCCCAGCATTTT.

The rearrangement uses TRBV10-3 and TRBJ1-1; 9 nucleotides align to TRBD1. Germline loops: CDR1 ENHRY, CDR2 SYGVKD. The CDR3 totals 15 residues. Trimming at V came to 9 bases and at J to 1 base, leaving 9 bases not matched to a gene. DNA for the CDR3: TGTGCCATATCCGGGACAGGGATTGAGAACACTGAAGCTTTCTTT. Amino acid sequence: CAISGTGIENTEAFF.

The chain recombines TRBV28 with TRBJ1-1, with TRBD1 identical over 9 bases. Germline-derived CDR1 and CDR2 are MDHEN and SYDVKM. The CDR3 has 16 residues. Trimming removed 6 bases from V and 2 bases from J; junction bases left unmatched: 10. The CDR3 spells CASSPSGTGINTEAFF. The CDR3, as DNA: TGTGCCAGCAGCCCATCCGGGACAGGGATCAACACTGAAGCTTTCTTT.

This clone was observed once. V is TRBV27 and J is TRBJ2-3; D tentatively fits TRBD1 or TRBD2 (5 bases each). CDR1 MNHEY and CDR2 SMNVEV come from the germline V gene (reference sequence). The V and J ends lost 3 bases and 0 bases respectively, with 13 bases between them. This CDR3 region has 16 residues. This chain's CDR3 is CASSFGWGSSTDTQYF. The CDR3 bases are TGTGCCAGCAGTTTTGGGTGGGGGTCTAGCACAGATACGCAGTATTTT.

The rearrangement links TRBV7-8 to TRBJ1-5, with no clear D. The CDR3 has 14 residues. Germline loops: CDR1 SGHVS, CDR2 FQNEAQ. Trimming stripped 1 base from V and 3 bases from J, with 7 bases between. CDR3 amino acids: CASSLGQFNQPQHF. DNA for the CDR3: TGTGCCAGCAGCTTAGGGCAGTTCAATCAGCCCCAGCATTTT. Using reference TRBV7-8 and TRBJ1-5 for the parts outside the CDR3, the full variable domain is GAGVSQSPRYKVAKRGQDVALRCDPISGHVSLFWYQQALGQGPEFLTYFQNEAQLDKSGLPSDRFFAERPEGSVSTLKIQRTQQEDSAVYLCASSLGQFNQPQHFGDGTRLSIL.

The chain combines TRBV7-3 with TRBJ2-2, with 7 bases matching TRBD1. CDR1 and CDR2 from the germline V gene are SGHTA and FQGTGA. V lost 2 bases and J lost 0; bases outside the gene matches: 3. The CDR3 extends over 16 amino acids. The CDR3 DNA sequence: TGTGCCAGCAGCTTAGTGGGACAGCCGAACACCGGGGAGCTGTTTTTT. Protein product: CASSLVGQPNTGELFF.

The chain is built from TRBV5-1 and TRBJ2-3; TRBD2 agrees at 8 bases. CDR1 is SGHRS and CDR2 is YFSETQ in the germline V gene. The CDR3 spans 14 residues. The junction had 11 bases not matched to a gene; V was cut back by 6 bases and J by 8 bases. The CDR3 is CASKEDSGATTQYF. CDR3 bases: TGCGCCAGCAAAGAAGATAGCGGGGCTACTACGCAGTATTTT. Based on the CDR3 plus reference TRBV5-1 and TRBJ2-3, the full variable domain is KAGVTQTPRYLIKTRGQQVTLSCSPISGHRSVSWYQQTPGQGLQFLFEYFSETQRNKGNFPGRFSGRQFSNSRSEMNVSTLELGDSALYLCASKEDSGATTQYFGPGTRLTVL.

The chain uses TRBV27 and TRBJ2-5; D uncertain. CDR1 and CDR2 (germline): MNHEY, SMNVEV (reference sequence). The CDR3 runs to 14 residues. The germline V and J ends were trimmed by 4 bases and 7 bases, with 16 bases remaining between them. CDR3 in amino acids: CASSSRGIIGTQYF. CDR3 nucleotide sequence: TGTGCCAGCAGTTCAAGAGGCATCATTGGGACCCAGTACTTC.

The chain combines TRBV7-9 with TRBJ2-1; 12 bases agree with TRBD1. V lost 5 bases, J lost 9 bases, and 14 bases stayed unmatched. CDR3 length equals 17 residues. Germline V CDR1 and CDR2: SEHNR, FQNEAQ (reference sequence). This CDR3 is CASSPRKPGQGATEQFF. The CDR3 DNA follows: TGTGCCAGCAGCCCAAGAAAACCGGGACAGGGGGCCACTGAGCAGTTCTTC. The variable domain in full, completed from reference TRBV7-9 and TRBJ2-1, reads DTGVSQNPRHKITKRGQNVTFRCDPISEHNRLYWYRQTLGQGPEFLTYFQNEAQLEKSRLLSDRFSAERPKGSFSTLEIQRTEQGDSAMYLCASSPRKPGQGATEQFFGPGTRLTVL.

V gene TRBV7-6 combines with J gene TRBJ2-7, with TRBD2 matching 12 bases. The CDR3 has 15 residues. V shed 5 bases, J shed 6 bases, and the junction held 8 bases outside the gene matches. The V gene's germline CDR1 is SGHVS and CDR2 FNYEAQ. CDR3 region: CASSPGLAGLREQYF. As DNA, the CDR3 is TGTGCCAGCAGCCCCGGACTAGCGGGACTTCGCGAGCAGTACTTC.

CDR3 residues: CATSDFSGVNTDTQYF. In DNA form, the CDR3 reads TGTGCCACCAGTGATTTTAGCGGGGTAAACACAGATACGCAGTATTTT. This sequence joins TRBV24-1 and TRBJ2-3; TRBD2 matches 8 bases. V shed 1 base and J 2 bases; nucleotides not matched to a gene: 4. CDR1 is KGHDR and CDR2 is SFDVKD in the germline V gene. The CDR3 length is 16 residues.

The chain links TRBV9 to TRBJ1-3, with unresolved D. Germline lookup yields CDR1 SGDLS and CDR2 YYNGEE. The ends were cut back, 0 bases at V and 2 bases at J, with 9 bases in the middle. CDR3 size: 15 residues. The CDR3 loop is CASSVDLGAGNTIYF. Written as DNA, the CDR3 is TGTGCCAGCAGCGTAGACCTGGGAGCTGGAAACACCATATATTTT.

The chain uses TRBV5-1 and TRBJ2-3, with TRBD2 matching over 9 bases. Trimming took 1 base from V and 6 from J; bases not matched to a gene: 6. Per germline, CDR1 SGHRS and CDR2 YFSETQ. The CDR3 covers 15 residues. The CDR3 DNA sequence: TGCGCCAGCAGCTTGCCTAGCGGGGCATACGATACGCAGTATTTT. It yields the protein CASSLPSGAYDTQYF.

The CDR3 bases are TGTGCCAGCAGCTTGAGCACGGGGAACACTGAAGCTTTCTTT. This gives the protein CASSLSTGNTEAFF. The chain combines TRBV11-3 with TRBJ1-1; D not resolved. The CDR3 sequence is 14 residues long. The germline V gene has CDR1 SGHNT and CDR2 YENEEA. Trimming cost V 3 bases and J 1 base, with 9 bases left between them.

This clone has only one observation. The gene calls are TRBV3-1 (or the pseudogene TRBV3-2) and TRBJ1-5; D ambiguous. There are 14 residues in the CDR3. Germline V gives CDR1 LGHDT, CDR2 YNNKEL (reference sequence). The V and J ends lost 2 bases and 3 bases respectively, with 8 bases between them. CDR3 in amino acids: CASSQSGNNQPQHF. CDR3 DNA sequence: TGTGCCAGCAGCCAATCGGGGAACAATCAGCCCCAGCATTTT.

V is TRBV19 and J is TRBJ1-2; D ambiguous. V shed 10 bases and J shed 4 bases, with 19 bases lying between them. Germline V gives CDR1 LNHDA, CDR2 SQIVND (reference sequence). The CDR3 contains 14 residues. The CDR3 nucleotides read TGTGCCACCGTCTCGGGCCCCAACGGCTATGGCTACACCTTC. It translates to CATVSGPNGYGYTF.

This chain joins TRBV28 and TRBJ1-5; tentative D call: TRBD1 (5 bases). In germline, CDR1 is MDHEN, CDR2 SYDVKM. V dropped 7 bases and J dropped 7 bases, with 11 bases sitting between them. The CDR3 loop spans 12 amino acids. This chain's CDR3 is CASNGGVQPQHF. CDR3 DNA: TGTGCCAGCAATGGGGGAGTGCAGCCCCAGCATTTT.

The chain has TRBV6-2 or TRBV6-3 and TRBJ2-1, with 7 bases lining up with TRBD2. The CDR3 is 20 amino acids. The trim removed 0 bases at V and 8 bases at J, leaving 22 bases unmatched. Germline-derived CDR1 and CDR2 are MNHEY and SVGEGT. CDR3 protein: CASSYSIKRGVPTVAHEQFF. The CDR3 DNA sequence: TGTGCCAGCAGTTACTCGATTAAGCGGGGTGTCCCAACCGTAGCGCATGAGCAGTTCTTC.

The CDR3 nucleotides are TGTGCCAGCAGCCATTGGGAGATGGGACAGGGTAGGAGCACAGATACGCAGTATTTT. The encoded protein is CASSHWEMGQGRSTDTQYF. The rearrangement links TRBV3-1 (or the pseudogene TRBV3-2) to TRBJ2-3; 9 bases match TRBD1. The junction had 13 bases not matched to a gene; V was cut back by 3 bases and J by 0 bases. CDR3 length: 19 amino acids. Germline V gene lookup returns CDR1 LGHDT and CDR2 YNNKEL (reference sequence).

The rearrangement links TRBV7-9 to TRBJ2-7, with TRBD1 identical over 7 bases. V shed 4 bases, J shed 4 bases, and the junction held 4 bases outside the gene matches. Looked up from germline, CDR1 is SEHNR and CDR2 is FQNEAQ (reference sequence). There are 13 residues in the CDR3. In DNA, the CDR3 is TGTGCCAGCAGCTGGAACAGGGGTTACGAGCAGTACTTC. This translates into CASSWNRGYEQYF.